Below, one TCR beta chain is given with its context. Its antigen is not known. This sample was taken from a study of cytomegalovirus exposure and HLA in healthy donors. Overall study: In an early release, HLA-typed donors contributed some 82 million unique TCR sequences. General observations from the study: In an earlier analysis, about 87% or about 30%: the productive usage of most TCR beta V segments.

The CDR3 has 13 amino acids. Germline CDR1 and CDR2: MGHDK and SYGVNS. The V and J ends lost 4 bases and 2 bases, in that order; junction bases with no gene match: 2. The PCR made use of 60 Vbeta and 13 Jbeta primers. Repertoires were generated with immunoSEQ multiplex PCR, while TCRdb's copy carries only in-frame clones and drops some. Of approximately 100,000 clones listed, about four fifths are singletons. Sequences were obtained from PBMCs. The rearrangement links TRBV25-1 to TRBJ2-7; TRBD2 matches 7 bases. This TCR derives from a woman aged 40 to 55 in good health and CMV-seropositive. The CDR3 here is CASSVGGAYEQYF. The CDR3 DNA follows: TGTGCCAGCAGTGTTGGGGGGGCCTACGAGCAGTACTTC.